This T cell receptor (beta chain) was found in a study of blood T cell repertoires in COVID-19. Study-level background: Spain, Italy and the United States supplied samples that represented acute and convalescent COVID-19.

The protocol was immunoSEQ multiplex PCR, while the TCRdb copy is restricted to in-frame clones and leaves out a portion. The sample contains approximately 300,000 clones, around 84% of which appear only once. Across under 25 US areas, participants ranged in age from roughly 18 to 95 years. Donors were grouped by their self-reported clinical history. The germline CDR1 and CDR2 sequences are LGHNA and YSLEER. The CDR3 is 15 residues long. V shed 0 bases and J 4 bases; nucleotides not matched to a gene: 2. This TCR derives from a woman in her 30s who had been exposed to COVID-19. The specimen sequenced was PBMCs or T cells enriched from blood (not recorded which). The genes are TRBV4-3 and TRBJ1-5, with 8 bases fitting TRBD1. The CDR3 here is CASSQDRGLNQPQHF. The CDR3 DNA reads TGCGCCAGCAGCCAAGACAGGGGGCTGAATCAGCCCCAGCATTTT.